The clone carrying this T cell receptor (beta chain) was detected ten times or more. The time point was: persistent/refractory GD, antithyroid drugs over 5 years with positive TRAb. Generation of the TCR library employed RNA extracted from PBMCs. The data originate from a study of regulatory T cells in long-lasting Graves disease. Trimming removed 1 base from V and 4 bases from J; junction bases left unmatched: 2. The germline V gene has CDR1 LGHDT and CDR2 YNNKEL (reference sequence). CDR3 size: 14 residues. TCR beta libraries were built with iRepertoire HTBI primers and Arm-PCR of CDR3 regions. TCRdb re-called the multiplex PCR reads through MiXCR, storing one row per CDR3 protein. This sample yields 300,000 to 350,000 distinct CDR3 sequences, of which around 19% are seen a single time; just under 30% belongs to the top ten.

The receptor comes from a female donor with Graves disease. This material consisted of peripheral blood mononuclear cells (PBMCs), taken when the disease was refractory, from a patient treated with antithyroid drugs. This sequence joins TRBV3-1 and TRBJ2-5; 8 nucleotides agree with TRBD2. CDR3 protein: CASSQAGGSETQYF. The DNA of the CDR3 is TGTGCCAGCAGCCAAGCGGGAGGGTCAGAGACCCAGTACTTC.